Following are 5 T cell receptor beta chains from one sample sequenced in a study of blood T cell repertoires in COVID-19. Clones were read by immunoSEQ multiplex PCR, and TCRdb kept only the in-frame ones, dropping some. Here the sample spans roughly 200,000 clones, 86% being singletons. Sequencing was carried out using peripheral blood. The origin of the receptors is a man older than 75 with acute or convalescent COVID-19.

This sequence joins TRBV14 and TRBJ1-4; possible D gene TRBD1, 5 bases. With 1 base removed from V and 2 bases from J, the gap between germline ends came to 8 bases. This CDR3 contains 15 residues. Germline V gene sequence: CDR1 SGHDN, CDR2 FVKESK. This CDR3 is CASSQGDWTNEKLFF. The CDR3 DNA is TGTGCCAGCAGCCAAGGGGACTGGACTAATGAAAAACTGTTTTTT.

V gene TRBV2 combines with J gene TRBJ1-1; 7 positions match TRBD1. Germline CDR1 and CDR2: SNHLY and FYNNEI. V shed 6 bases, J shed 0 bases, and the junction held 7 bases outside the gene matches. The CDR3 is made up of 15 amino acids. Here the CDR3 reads CASRETGAMNTEAFF. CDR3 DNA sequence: TGTGCCAGCAGGGAAACAGGGGCTATGAACACTGAAGCTTTCTTT. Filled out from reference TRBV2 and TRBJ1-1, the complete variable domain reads EPEVTQTPSHQVTQMGQEVILRCVPISNHLYFYWYRQILGQKVEFLVSFYNNEISEKSEIFDDQFSVERPDGSNFTLKIRSTKLEDSAMYFCASRETGAMNTEAFFGQGTRLTVV.

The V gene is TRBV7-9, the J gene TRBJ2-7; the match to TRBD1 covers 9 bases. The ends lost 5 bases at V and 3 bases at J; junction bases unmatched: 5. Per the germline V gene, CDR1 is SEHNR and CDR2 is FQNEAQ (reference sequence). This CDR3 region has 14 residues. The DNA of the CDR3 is TGTGCCAGCAGCCCCCGGGACAGGGTCTACGAGCAGTACGTC. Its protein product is CASSPRDRVYEQYV.

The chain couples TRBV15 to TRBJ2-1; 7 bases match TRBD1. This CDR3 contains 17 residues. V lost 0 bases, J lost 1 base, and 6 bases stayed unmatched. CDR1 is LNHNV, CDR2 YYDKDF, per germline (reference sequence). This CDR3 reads CATSRDTGQFSYNEQFF. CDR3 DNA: TGTGCCACCAGCAGAGATACGGGACAGTTTTCCTACAATGAGCAGTTCTTC.

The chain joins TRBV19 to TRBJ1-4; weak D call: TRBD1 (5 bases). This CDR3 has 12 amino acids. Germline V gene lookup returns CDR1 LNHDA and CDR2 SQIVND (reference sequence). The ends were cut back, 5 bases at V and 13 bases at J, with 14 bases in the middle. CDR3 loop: CASSPTTDLLFF. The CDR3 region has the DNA TGTGCCAGTAGTCCAACGACAGACTTACTGTTTTTT.